This is a list of T cell receptor beta chains from one sample in a study of PD-1 blockade in mismatch repair-deficient tumors. The repertoire was sequenced with immunoSEQ multiplex PCR; TCRdb's copy has only in-frame clones and lacks some. This table holds roughly 120,000 clones, more than 70% found once. Here the sequenced sample was peripheral blood, taken about 17 months after starting pembrolizumab. The source of these receptors is an adult with mismatch repair-deficient cancer. The CDR3 runs from the conserved cysteine through the conserved F or W. Fields, in order: CDR3 protein, CDR3 DNA, J gene, clone size, D gene, V gene. A D gene is named only where the DNA matches it firmly. Not all rows give a size; the values are once, few, many and, for expanded clones, a class.

CASSWGGSGEQYF	TGTGCCAGCAGCTGGGGGGGATCCGGCGAGCAGTACTTC	TRBJ2-7	.	TRBD2	TRBV5-4
CASSLERRANYGYTF	TGTGCCAGCAGCTTAGAGCGAAGGGCTAACTATGGCTACACCTTC	TRBJ1-2	.	.	TRBV7-2
CASSPGLAGGRSYNEQFF	TGCGCCAGCAGCCCGGGACTAGCGGGAGGGAGATCCTACAATGAGCAGTTCTTC	TRBJ2-1	.	TRBD2	TRBV4-1
CASSQTGPSHNEQFF	TGCGCCAGCAGCCAAACAGGGCCTAGCCACAATGAGCAGTTCTTC	TRBJ2-1	.	.	TRBV5-1
CASSIGTSGRASYEQYF	TGTGCCAGTAGTATAGGGACTAGCGGGAGGGCCAGCTACGAGCAGTACTTC	TRBJ2-7	.	TRBD2	TRBV19
CASSLPGAYGYTF	TGCGCCAGCAGCTTACCCGGGGCCTATGGCTACACCTTC	TRBJ1-2	.	.	TRBV5-1
CASSLYAGTGYEQYF	TGTGCCAGCAGCTTATACGCGGGAACCGGCTACGAGCAGTACTTC	TRBJ2-7	.	.	TRBV7-3
CAWSVGVGGQGDLETQYF	TGTGCCTGGAGTGTAGGGGTGGGGGGACAGGGCGACCTAGAGACCCAGTACTTC	TRBJ2-5	.	TRBD1	TRBV30
CASSAGEYLSYGYTF	TGCGCCAGCAGTGCAGGGGAGTACCTTAGCTATGGCTACACCTTC	TRBJ1-2	.	.	TRBV10-2
CASSGERDTDTQYF	TGTGCCAGCAGTGGGGAGAGGGACACAGATACGCAGTATTTT	TRBJ2-3	.	.	TRBV6-1
CASSVDGSGTGELFF	TGTGCCAGCAGCGTAGACGGGAGCGGCACCGGGGAGCTGTTTTTT	TRBJ2-2	.	.	TRBV9
CASSPSPQGQLNEQFF	TGTGCCAGCTCACCTTCTCCACAAGGACAGCTCAATGAGCAGTTCTTC	TRBJ2-1	.	.	TRBV18
CASSPGKNNEQFF	TGTGCCAGCTCACCTGGGAAAAACAATGAGCAGTTCTTC	TRBJ2-1	.	.	TRBV18
CAWGTSGIFGEQFF	TGTGCCTGGGGGACTAGCGGGATTTTTGGTGAGCAGTTCTTC	TRBJ2-1	.	TRBD2	TRBV30
CASSFNILIIGLANNEQFF	TGTGCCAGCAGCTTCAACATCCTGATCATTGGACTAGCGAACAATGAGCAGTTCTTC	TRBJ2-1	.	TRBD2	TRBV11-2
CASRRVGGPGNTIYF	TGTGCCAGCAGAAGAGTGGGGGGCCCTGGAAACACCATATATTTT	TRBJ1-3	.	.	TRBV6-1
CAEAPMGEAYVQYF	TGTGCCGAAGCCCCAATGGGGGAGGCCTACGTACAGTACTTC	TRBJ2-7	.	.	TRBV11-2
CASSPQGGYEQYF	TGCGCCAGCAGTCCTCAGGGGGGATACGAGCAGTACTTC	TRBJ2-7	.	.	TRBV4-3
CASSQLSGTTDTQYF	TGCGCCAGCAGCCAACTCTCAGGGACCACAGATACGCAGTATTTT	TRBJ2-3	.	.	TRBV4-1
CASSLIFAGGKNYEQYF	TGTGCCAGCAGCTTAATATTTGCGGGAGGGAAGAACTACGAGCAGTACTTC	TRBJ2-7	.	TRBD2	TRBV7-2
CASRRRGGLAVTDTQYF	TGTGCCAGCAGACGACGCGGTGGGCTAGCGGTTACAGATACGCAGTATTTT	TRBJ2-3	.	TRBD2	TRBV2
CASSFSATGELFF	TGTGCCAGCAGTTTCTCCGCCACCGGGGAGCTGTTTTTT	TRBJ2-2	.	.	TRBV27
CASSLSTDSYEQYF	TGTGCCAGCAGTTTATCGACCGATTCCTACGAGCAGTACTTC	TRBJ2-7	once	.	TRBV27
CASRTDRGYEQYF	TGCGCCAGCAGAACGGACAGGGGCTACGAGCAGTACTTC	TRBJ2-7	.	TRBD1	TRBV5-1
CASRGTSGNYEQYF	TGTGCCAGCAGAGGGACTAGCGGGAACTACGAGCAGTACTTC	TRBJ2-7	.	TRBD2	TRBV6-1
CASSPLPQGIAGNEQFF	TGCGCCAGCAGCCCGCTACCCCAGGGGATTGCAGGCAATGAGCAGTTCTTC	TRBJ2-1	.	.	TRBV4-1
CASSRGGVDEQFF	TGTGCCAGTAGTAGGGGGGGGGTCGATGAGCAGTTCTTC	TRBJ2-1	.	TRBD2	TRBV19
CASSLSVGGSSYEQYF	TGTGCCAGCAGCTTATCTGTGGGAGGAAGCTCCTACGAGCAGTACTTC	TRBJ2-7	.	.	TRBV7-9
CASSQDLATNEKLFF	TGTGCCAGCAGCCAAGATTTAGCAACTAATGAAAAACTGTTTTTT	TRBJ1-4	.	.	TRBV4-2
CASSSGRGYGELFF	TGTGCCAGCAGCTCCGGGCGGGGATACGGGGAGCTGTTTTTT	TRBJ2-2	.	.	TRBV11-3
CASSSGERTVPGTDTQYF	TGTGCCAGCAGTTCAGGCGAGCGGACGGTGCCCGGCACAGATACGCAGTATTTT	TRBJ2-3	.	.	TRBV13
CASSLAFSGPSSYEQYF	TGTGCCAGCAGTTTAGCCTTTAGCGGGCCAAGCTCCTACGAGCAGTACTTC	TRBJ2-7	.	TRBD2	TRBV27
CASSSSYEQYF	TGTGCCAGCAGCTCTTCCTACGAGCAGTACTTC	TRBJ2-7	few	.	TRBV5-6
CASKRTVGYEQYF	TGTGCCAGCAAACGGACAGTAGGCTACGAGCAGTACTTC	TRBJ2-7	.	.	TRBV28
CASSLPTSGSNEQYF	TGTGCCAGCAGTTTGCCAACTAGCGGGTCCAACGAGCAGTACTTC	TRBJ2-7	once	TRBD2	TRBV27
CAWSDGLYGYTF	TGTGCCTGGAGTGACGGTCTCTATGGCTACACCTTC	TRBJ1-2	.	.	TRBV30
CASSITLSSGMETQYF	TGTGCCAGTAGTATAACTCTGTCTAGCGGTATGGAGACCCAGTACTTC	TRBJ2-5	.	TRBD2	TRBV19
CASSYGQSYEQYF	TGTGCCAGCAGTTACGGACAGTCCTACGAGCAGTACTTC	TRBJ2-7	.	.	TRBV6-5
CASSRQVNEKLFF	TGTGCCAGTAGTAGACAGGTTAATGAAAAACTGTTTTTT	TRBJ1-4	.	.	TRBV19
CASSNPGGEQFF	TGTGCCAGCAGCAATCCGGGAGGTGAGCAGTTCTTC	TRBJ2-1	.	TRBD2	TRBV6-5
CASSTRPGEIHEQYF	TGTGCCAGCAGCACTAGACCAGGGGAAATCCACGAGCAGTACTTC	TRBJ2-7	.	.	TRBV7-6
CASSVVQRGNTGELFF	TGTGCCAGCAGCGTAGTCCAGCGGGGGAACACCGGGGAGCTGTTTTTT	TRBJ2-2	.	TRBD2	TRBV9
CASSYTGVNTEAFF	TGTGCCAGCAGTTACACCGGGGTGAACACTGAAGCTTTCTTT	TRBJ1-1	.	.	TRBV6-5
CASSSDWGSYEQYF	TGTGCCAGCAGTTCGGACTGGGGTTCCTACGAGCAGTACTTC	TRBJ2-7	.	.	TRBV27
CASSQDKGSGANVLTF	TGTGCCAGCAGCCAAGATAAGGGCTCTGGGGCCAACGTCCTGACTTTC	TRBJ2-6	.	.	TRBV4-2
CASRGTAAYEQYF	TGTGCCAGCAGAGGGACTGCAGCCTACGAGCAGTACTTC	TRBJ2-7	few	.	TRBV2
CASSLAEWDQETQYF	TGCGCCAGCAGCTTGGCTGAGTGGGACCAAGAGACCCAGTACTTC	TRBJ2-5	.	.	TRBV5-1
CSVDDRLPYEQYF	TGCAGCGTTGATGACAGGCTTCCCTACGAGCAGTACTTC	TRBJ2-7	.	.	TRBV29-1
CASSLDNSLEQYF	TGTGCCAGCAGCTTAGATAACAGCCTCGAGCAGTACTTC	TRBJ2-7	once	.	TRBV11-2
CASSLSGDSYEQYF	TGCGCCAGCAGCTTGTCAGGTGATTCCTACGAGCAGTACTTC	TRBJ2-7	few	.	TRBV5-1
CASSIRETTGELFF	TGTGCCAGCAGCATCCGGGAAACCACCGGGGAGCTGTTTTTT	TRBJ2-2	.	.	TRBV7-8
CASSLMGRTYEQYF	TGTGCCAGCAGCTTAATGGGCAGAACCTACGAGCAGTACTTC	TRBJ2-7	once	.	TRBV13
CASTSGANVLTF	TGTGCCAGCACTAGTGGGGCCAACGTCCTGACTTTC	TRBJ2-6	.	.	TRBV6-5
CASSLIGQTGVNIQYF	TGTGCCAGCAGCCTAATAGGTCAGACAGGGGTAAACATTCAGTACTTC	TRBJ2-4	.	TRBD1	TRBV27
CASSNPEVYEQYF	TGTGCCAGCAGCAACCCCGAGGTCTACGAGCAGTACTTC	TRBJ2-7	.	.	TRBV28
CASSLSTSGSDEQFF	TGTGCCAGCAGCTTGAGTACTAGCGGGAGCGATGAGCAGTTCTTC	TRBJ2-1	.	TRBD2	TRBV13
CASSDSSGSYNEQFF	TGTGCCAGCAGTGACTCTAGCGGCTCCTACAATGAGCAGTTCTTC	TRBJ2-1	once	TRBD2	TRBV6-1
CASSFFRTANTGELFF	TGTGCCAGCAGTTTCTTTCGGACGGCGAACACCGGGGAGCTGTTTTTT	TRBJ2-2	.	.	TRBV27
CASSLLLDEQFF	TGCGCCAGCAGCTTACTCTTGGATGAGCAGTTCTTC	TRBJ2-1	.	.	TRBV5-1
CASSFDRTEAFF	TGCGCCAGCAGCTTTGACAGGACTGAAGCTTTCTTT	TRBJ1-1	.	.	TRBV5-1